The 11 T cell receptor beta chains listed next were all sequenced from one sample in a study of blood T cell repertoires in COVID-19. Profiled with immunoSEQ multiplex PCR; TCRdb holds only in-frame clones, not every one. The profile shows roughly 39,000 clones, roughly nine tenths of them singletons. Sequencing used peripheral blood. Receptors were obtained from a man aged 25 to 40 with active or convalescent COVID-19.

V gene TRBV27 combines with J gene TRBJ2-2; D is unclear. This CDR3 comprises 18 residues. V shed 2 bases and J shed 0 bases, with 16 bases lying between them. Germline V gene data show CDR1 as MNHEY and CDR2 as SMNVEV (reference sequence). CDR3 DNA sequence: TGTGCCAGCAGTTTACGGCCAGGTTTCCGCCCGAACACCGGGGAGCTGTTTTTT. Its protein is CASSLRPGFRPNTGELFF.

The rearrangement joins TRBV6-6 to TRBJ1-3; TRBD1 agrees at 7 bases. Unmatched junction bases numbered 5, after V lost 2 bases and J lost 4 bases. This CDR3 contains 15 residues. From germline, CDR1 is MNHNY and CDR2 SVGAGI (reference sequence). The CDR3 region is CASSYLGGAGNTIYF. CDR3 bases: TGTGCCAGCAGTTACCTAGGGGGCGCCGGAAACACCATATATTTT.

The V and J genes are TRBV10-2 and TRBJ2-7; 9 positions agree with TRBD2. Germline values: CDR1 WSHSY, CDR2 SAAADI. This CDR3 comprises 14 residues. After removal of 5 bases from V and 5 bases from J, the junction contained 7 bases not matched to a gene. DNA of the CDR3: TGCGCCAGCAGTTTTAGCGGGAGAGGTGACGAGCAGTACGTC. Encoded protein: CASSFSGRGDEQYV.

The chain joins TRBV5-6 to TRBJ2-7; 9 bases map to TRBD1. Germline V gene sequence: CDR1 SGHDT, CDR2 YYEEEE. J was trimmed by 10 bases and V by 4 bases; bases with no gene match: 9. The CDR3 loop spans 13 amino acids. CDR3 protein: CASSPGQGGTQYF. The CDR3 coding sequence is TGTGCCAGCAGCCCGGGACAGGGTGGAACTCAGTACTTC.

This sequence joins TRBV5-4 and TRBJ1-2, with a tentative D call TRBD1 (6 bases). Germline V lookup: CDR1 SGHNT, CDR2 YYREEE (reference sequence). V shed 0 bases and J shed 2 bases, with 8 bases lying between them. The CDR3 is made up of 14 amino acids. DNA of the CDR3: TGTGCCAGCAGCTTGGAGCAGGGGAACTATGGCTACACCTTC. Its protein is CASSLEQGNYGYTF.

The chain has TRBV2 and TRBJ1-1; 7 bases line up with TRBD1. Germline CDR1 and CDR2: SNHLY and FYNNEI. V was pared by 6 bases and J by 9 bases, with 7 bases of the junction left unmatched. This CDR3 comprises 12 residues. In nucleotides, the CDR3 is TGTGCCAGCAGCCATCGGGGACAGCAAGCTTTCTTT. Amino acids: CASSHRGQQAFF.

V gene TRBV2 combines with J gene TRBJ2-2; 8 nucleotides line up with TRBD1. The CDR3 spans 15 residues. V trimming: 6 bases; J trimming: 3 bases; junction bases outside the gene matches: 6. Germline lookup yields CDR1 SNHLY and CDR2 FYNNEI. As DNA, the CDR3 is TGTGCCAGCAGGCGACAGGGGACGTACACCGGGGAGCTGTTTTTT. Translation: CASRRQGTYTGELFF.

This chain uses TRBV5-6 with TRBJ1-4; no reliable D call. In germline, CDR1 is SGHDT, CDR2 YYEEEE. The CDR3 loop spans 16 amino acids. V was trimmed by 0 bases and J by 5 bases, leaving 14 bases between them. The CDR3 sequence is CASSLATGSGNEKLFF. The CDR3 DNA sequence: TGTGCCAGCAGCTTGGCGACGGGGAGTGGGAATGAAAAACTGTTTTTT.

The chain has TRBV30 and TRBJ2-2; 10 bases line up with TRBD2. Trimming at V came to 4 bases and at J to 6 bases, leaving 5 bases not matched to a gene. Germline CDR1 is GTSNPN and CDR2 is SVGIG (reference sequence). The CDR3 runs 14 residues. The CDR3 spells CAWTSGSDAGELFF. As DNA, the CDR3 is TGTGCCTGGACTAGCGGGAGTGACGCCGGGGAGCTGTTTTTT.

The chain carries TRBV6-6 and TRBJ2-7; D possibly corresponds to TRBD2 (5 bases). V was pared by 6 bases and J by 0 bases, with 9 bases between. Germline V lookup: CDR1 MNHNY, CDR2 SVGAGI (reference sequence). The CDR3 is 13 amino acids. This CDR3 reads CASRGTSSYEQYF. The DNA for the CDR3 is TGTGCCAGCAGAGGAACTAGCTCCTACGAGCAGTACTTC.

CDR3 residues: CASSPWAVNTEAFF. CDR3 nucleotides: TGTGCCAGCAGCCCCTGGGCTGTGAACACTGAAGCTTTCTTT. The rearrangement uses TRBV28 and TRBJ1-1; D gene ambiguous. The CDR3 consists of 14 residues. The ends were cut back, 6 bases at V and 0 bases at J, with 11 bases in the middle. Germline V CDR1 and CDR2: MDHEN, SYDVKM.